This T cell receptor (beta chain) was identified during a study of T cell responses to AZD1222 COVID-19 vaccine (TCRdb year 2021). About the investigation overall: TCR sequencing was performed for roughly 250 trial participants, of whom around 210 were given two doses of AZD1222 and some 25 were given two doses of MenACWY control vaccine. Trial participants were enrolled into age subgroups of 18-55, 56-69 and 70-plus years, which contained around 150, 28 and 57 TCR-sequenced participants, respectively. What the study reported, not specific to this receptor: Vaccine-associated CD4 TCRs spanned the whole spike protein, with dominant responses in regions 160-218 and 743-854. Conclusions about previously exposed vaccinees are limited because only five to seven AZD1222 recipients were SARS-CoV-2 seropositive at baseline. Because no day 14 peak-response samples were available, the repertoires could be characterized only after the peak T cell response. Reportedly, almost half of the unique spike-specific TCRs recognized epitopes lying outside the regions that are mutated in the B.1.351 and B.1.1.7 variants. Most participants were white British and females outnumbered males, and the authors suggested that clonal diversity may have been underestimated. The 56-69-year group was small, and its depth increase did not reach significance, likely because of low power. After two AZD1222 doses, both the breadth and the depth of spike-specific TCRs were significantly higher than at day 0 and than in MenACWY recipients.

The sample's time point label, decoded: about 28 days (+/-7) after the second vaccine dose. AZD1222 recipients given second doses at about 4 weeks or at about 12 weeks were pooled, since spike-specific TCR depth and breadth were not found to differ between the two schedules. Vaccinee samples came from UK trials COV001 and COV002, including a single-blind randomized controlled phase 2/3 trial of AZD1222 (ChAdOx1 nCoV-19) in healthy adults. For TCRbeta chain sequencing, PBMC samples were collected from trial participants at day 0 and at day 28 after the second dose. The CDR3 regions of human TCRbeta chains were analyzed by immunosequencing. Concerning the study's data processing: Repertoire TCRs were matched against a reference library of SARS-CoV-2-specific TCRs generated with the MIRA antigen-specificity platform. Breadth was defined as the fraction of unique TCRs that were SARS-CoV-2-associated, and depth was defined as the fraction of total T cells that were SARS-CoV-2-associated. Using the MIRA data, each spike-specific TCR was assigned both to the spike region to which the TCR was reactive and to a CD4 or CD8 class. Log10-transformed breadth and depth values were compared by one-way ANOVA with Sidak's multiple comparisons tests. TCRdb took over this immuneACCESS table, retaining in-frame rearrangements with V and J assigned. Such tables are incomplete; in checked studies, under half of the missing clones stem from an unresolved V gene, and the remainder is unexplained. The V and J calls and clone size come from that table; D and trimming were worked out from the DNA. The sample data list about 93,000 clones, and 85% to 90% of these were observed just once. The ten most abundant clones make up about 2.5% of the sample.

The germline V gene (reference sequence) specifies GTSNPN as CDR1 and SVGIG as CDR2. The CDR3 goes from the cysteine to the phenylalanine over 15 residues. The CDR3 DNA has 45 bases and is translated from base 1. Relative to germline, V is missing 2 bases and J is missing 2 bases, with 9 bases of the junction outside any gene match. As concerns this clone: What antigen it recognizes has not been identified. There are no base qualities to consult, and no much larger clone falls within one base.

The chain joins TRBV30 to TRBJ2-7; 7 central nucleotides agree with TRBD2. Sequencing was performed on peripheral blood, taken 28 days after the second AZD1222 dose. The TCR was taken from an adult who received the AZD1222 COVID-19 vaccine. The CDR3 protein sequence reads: CAWSKEGREPYEQYF. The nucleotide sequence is TGTGCCTGGAGTAAGGAAGGGAGGGAGCCCTACGAGCAGTACTTC. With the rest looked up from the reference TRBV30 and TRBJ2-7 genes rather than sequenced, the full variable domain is SQTIHQWPATLVQPVGSPLSLECTVEGTSNPNLYWYRQAAGRGLQLLFYSVGIGQISSEVPQNLSASRPQDRQFILSSKKLLLSDSGFYLCAWSKEGREPYEQYFGPGTRLTVT.